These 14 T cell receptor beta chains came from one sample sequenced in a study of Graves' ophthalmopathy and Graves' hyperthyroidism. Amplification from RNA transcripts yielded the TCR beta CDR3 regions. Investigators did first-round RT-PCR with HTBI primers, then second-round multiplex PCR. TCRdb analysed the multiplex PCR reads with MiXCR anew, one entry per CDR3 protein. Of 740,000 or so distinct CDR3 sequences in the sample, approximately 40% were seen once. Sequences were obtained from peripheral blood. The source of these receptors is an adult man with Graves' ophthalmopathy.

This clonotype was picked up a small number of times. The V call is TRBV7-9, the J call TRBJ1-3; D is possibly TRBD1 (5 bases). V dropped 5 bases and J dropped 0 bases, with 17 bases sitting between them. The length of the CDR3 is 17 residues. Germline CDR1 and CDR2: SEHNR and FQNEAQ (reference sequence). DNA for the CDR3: TGTGCCAGCAGCCGCACTCCGGGACGGAGCTCTGGAAACACCATATATTTT. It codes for CASSRTPGRSSGNTIYF.

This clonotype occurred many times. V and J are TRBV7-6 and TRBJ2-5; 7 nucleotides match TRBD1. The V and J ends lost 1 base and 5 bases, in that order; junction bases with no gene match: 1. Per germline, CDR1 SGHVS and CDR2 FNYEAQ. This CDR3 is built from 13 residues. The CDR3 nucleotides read TGTGCCAGCAGCTTAGTACAGGGGGAGACCCAGTACTTC. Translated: CASSLVQGETQYF.

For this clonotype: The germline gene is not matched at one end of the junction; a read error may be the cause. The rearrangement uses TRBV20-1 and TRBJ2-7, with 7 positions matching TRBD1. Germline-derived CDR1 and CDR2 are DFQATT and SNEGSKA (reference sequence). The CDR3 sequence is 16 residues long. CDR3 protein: CSAIKPGTASSYGQYF. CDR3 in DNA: TGCAGTGCTATCAAGCCCGGGACAGCTTCTTCCTACGGGCAGTACTTC.

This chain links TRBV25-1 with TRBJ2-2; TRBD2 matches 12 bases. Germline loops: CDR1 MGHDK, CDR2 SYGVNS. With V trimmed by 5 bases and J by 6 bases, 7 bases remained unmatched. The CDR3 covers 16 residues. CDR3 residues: CASSLGTSGLPGELFF. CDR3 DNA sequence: TGTGCCAGCAGTCTCGGGACTAGCGGGCTCCCCGGGGAGCTGTTTTTT.

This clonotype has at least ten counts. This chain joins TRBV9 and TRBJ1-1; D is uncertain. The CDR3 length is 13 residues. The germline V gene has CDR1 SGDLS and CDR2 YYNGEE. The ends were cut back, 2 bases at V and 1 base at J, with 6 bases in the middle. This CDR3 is CASSVIRNTEAFF. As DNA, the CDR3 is TGTGCCAGCAGCGTGATTAGGAACACTGAAGCTTTCTTT. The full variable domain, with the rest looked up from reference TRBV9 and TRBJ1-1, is DSGVTQTPKHLITATGQRVTLRCSPRSGDLSVYWYQQSLDQGLQFLIQYYNGEERAKGNILERFSAQQFPDLHSELNLSSLELGDSALYFCASSVIRNTEAFFGQGTRLTVV.

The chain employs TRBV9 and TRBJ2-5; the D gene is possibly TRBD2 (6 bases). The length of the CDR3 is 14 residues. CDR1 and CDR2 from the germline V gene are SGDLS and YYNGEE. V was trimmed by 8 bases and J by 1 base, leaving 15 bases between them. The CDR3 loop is CASSMGGTQETQYF. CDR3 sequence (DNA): TGTGCCAGTAGTATGGGGGGAACCCAAGAGACCCAGTACTTC.

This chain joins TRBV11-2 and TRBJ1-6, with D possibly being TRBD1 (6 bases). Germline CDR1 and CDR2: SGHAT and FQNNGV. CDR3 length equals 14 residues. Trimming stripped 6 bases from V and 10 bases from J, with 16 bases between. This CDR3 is CASSMTGRGSPLHF. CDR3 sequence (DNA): TGTGCCAGCAGTATGACAGGTCGAGGATCACCCCTCCACTTT.

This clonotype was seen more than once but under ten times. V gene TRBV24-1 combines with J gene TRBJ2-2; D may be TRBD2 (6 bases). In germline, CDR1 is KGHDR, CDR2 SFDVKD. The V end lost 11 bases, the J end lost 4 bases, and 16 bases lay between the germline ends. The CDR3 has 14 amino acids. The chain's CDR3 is CASLRDLITGELFF. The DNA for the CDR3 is TGTGCCAGCCTCCGGGACTTGATCACCGGGGAGCTGTTTTTT.

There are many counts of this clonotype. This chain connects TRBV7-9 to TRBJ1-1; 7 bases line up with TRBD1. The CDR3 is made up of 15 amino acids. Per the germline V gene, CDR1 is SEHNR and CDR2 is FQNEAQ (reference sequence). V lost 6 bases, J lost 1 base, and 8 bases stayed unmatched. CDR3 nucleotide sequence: TGTGCCAGCAGTCACCGGACAGGAGGGAACACTGAAGCTTTCTTT. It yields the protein CASSHRTGGNTEAFF.

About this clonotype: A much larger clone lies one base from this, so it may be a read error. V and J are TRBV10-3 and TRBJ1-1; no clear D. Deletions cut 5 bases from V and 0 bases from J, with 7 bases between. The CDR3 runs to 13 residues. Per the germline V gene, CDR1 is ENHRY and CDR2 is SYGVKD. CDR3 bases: TGTGCCATCAGTCCCATCATGAACACTGAAGCTTTCTTT. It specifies CAISPIMNTEAFF.

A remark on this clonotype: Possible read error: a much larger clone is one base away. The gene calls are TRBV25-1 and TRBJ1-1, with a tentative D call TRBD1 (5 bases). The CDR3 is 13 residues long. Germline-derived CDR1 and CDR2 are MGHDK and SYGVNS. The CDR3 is CACSVGTVTEAFF. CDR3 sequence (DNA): TGTGCCTGCAGTGTGGGGACGGTGACTGAAGCTTTCTTT.

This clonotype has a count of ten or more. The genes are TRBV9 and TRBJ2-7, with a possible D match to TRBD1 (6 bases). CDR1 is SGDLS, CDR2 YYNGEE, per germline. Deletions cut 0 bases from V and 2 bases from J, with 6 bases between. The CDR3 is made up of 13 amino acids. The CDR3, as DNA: TGTGCCAGCAGCGTAGGGACAGCCTACGAGCAGTACTTC. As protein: CASSVGTAYEQYF.

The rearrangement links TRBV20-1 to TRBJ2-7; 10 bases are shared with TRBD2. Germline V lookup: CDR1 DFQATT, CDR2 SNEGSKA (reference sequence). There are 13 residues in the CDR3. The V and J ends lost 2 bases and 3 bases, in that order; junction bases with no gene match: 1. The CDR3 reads CSARRTSGYEQYF. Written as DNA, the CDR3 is TGCAGTGCTAGAAGGACTAGCGGCTACGAGCAGTACTTC.

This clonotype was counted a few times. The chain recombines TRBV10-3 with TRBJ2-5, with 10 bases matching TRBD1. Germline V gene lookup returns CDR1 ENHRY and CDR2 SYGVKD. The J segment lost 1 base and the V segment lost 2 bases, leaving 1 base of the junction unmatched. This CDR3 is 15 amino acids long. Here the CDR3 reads CAISEGTGAQETQYF. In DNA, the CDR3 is TGTGCCATCAGTGAGGGGACAGGGGCCCAAGAGACCCAGTACTTC.